This T cell receptor (beta chain) was recovered during a study of T cell responses to AZD1222 COVID-19 vaccine (dated by TCRdb to about 2021). Background on the whole study: A total of approximately 240 trial participants underwent TCR sequencing, of whom about 210 received two doses of AZD1222 and about 25 received two doses of the MenACWY control vaccine. Enrollment into the trials was organized by age into subgroups of 18-55, 56-69 and 70-plus years, and those subgroups contained roughly 140, 27 and 60 TCR-sequenced participants, respectively.

Notes on this clone: The antigen it binds to is not known. Per-base qualities were not stored, and no clone one base away is much larger.

Based on the germline V gene, the CDR1 and CDR2 sequences are SGHTA and FQGNSA. The CDR3 holds 15 amino acids from the cysteine to the phenylalanine. The kept DNA is CDR3 alone, 45 bases in frame from the first base. Clipping removes 6 bases from V and 2 bases from J, with 5 as the unmatched junction base count. The CDR3 regions of human TCRbeta chains were analyzed by immunosequencing. For the original study's pipeline: TCRs in the repertoires were matched against a reference library of SARS-CoV-2-specific TCRs that had been generated with the MIRA antigen-specificity platform. Breadth was defined as the fraction of unique TCRs that were SARS-CoV-2-associated. Depth was defined as the fraction of total T cells that were SARS-CoV-2-associated. Using the MIRA data, every spike-specific TCR was mapped to the spike region that the TCR reacted to and assigned to either a CD4 or a CD8 class. Log10-transformed breadth and depth values were compared by one-way ANOVA with Sidak's multiple comparisons tests. Imported from immuneACCESS, the table was reduced by TCRdb to in-frame sequences with V and J called. These copies leave out some clones; in studies compared against another copy, an unresolved V gene accounts for under half, and the cause of the remainder is not known. Clone size and the V and J calls come from that table; the DNA yielded D and trimming. The sample table contains about 76,000 clones; only one count was recorded for around 80% of them. The ten largest clones take up 25% to 30% of the sample.

The research as a whole found: Conclusions about previously exposed vaccinees are limited because only six or seven AZD1222 recipients were SARS-CoV-2 seropositive at baseline. Spike-specific TCR breadth and depth rose significantly after two AZD1222 doses compared with day 0 and with MenACWY recipients. In the small 56-69-year group, the increase in depth fell short of significance, most likely because of low power. The vaccine-associated CD4 TCRs covered the entire spike protein, and the dominant responses fell in regions 160-218 and 743-854. No day 14 peak-response samples were available, so repertoires were characterized only after the peak T cell response. Reportedly, almost half of the unique spike-specific TCRs recognized epitopes lying outside the regions that are mutated in the B.1.351 and B.1.1.7 variants. Participants were mostly white British and included more females than males, and it was suggested by the authors that clonal diversity may have been underestimated.

The label giving this sample's time point can be read as: about 28 days (+/-7) after the second vaccine dose. Taken with the paper, the label for treatment or condition translates to: meningococcal conjugate vaccine given as trial control. Vaccinee samples were obtained from the UK trials COV001 and COV002, which included a single-blind randomized controlled phase 2/3 trial of AZD1222 (ChAdOx1 nCoV-19) in healthy adults. For TCRbeta chain sequencing, PBMC samples from trial participants were taken at day 0 and at day 28 after the second dose. The material was peripheral blood, obtained 28 days after the second dose of the MenACWY control vaccine. The rearranged chain carries TRBV7-2 and TRBJ2-2, and 8 junction bases match TRBD1. This receptor was identified in an adult who received the MenACWY meningococcal vaccine as a control. The CDR3 amino acid sequence is: CASRVTGGNTGELFF. The base sequence is TGTGCCAGCAGAGTCACAGGGGGAAACACCGGGGAGCTGTTTTTT.